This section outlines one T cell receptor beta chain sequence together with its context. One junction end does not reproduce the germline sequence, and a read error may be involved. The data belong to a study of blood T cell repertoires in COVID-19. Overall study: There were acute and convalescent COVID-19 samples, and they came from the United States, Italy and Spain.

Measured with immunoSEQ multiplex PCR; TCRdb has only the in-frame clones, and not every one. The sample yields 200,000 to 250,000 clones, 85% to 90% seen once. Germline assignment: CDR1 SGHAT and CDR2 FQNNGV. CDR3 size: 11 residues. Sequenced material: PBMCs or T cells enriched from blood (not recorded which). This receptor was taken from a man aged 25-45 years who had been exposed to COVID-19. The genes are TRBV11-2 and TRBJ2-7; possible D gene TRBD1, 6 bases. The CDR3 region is CASSLYRDTDF. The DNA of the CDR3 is TGTGCCAGCAGCTTGTACCGGGACACTGACTTC. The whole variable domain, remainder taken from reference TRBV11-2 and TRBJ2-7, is EAGVAQSPRYKIIEKRQSVAFWCNPISGHATLYWYQQILGQGPKLLIQFQNNGVVDDSQLPKDRFSAERLKGVDSTLKIQPAKLEDSAVYLCASSLYRDTDFGPGTRLTVT.